This T cell receptor (beta chain) was obtained from a study of blood T cell repertoires in COVID-19 (dated by TCRdb to the early 2020s). Turning to the overall study: Samples from collaborators originated in the United States, Italy and Spain and spanned both the acute and convalescent phases of COVID-19. The repertoires were released in a freely available public database meant as a resource for research on the immune response to SARS-CoV-2. Samples were obtained from the ongoing ImmuneRACE study (first 160 participants) and from 950 to 1,500 subjects provided by 6 global collaborators. Deeply sampled blood TCRbeta repertoires from subjects exposed to, actively infected with, or recovered from COVID-19 were included in the dataset. Where available, HLA class I and class II types were obtained from metadata supplied by the sample provider rather than from assay-based typing. The material from the prospective study consisted of cDNA or gDNA derived from T cells, B-cell-depleted T cells, or PBMCs. A de-identified subject ID, COVID-19 status, age in years and sex were almost always included in the sample metadata. Study-level results and caveats: The amount of clinical and demographic metadata varied by source and participant and was provided uncurated.

TCRbeta CDR3 regions were amplified from genomic DNA using the immunoSEQ Assay, a bias-controlled multiplex PCR. Processing in the source paper ran as follows. Within the assay, amplification of reference gene primers was used to estimate how many nucleated cells each sample contained. To quantify the absolute abundance of each unique TCRbeta CDR3 rearrangement, sequence reads were collapsed and filtered. For each sample, productive Simpson clonality was calculated by taking the square root of Simpson's diversity index across productive rearrangements. Entries here come from immuneACCESS through TCRdb and include only in-frame sequences with V and J called. Some clones fail to appear in such tables; in the studies checked, an unresolved V gene covers under half of the shortfall, and the cause of the remainder is unknown. That table supplies the V and J calls and clone size; D and trimming were determined from the DNA. This sample comprises approximately 260,000 clones, roughly 85% of them detected only once. The top ten clones comprise 5% to 8% of the sample.

For this clone: Its antigen is not yet known. No much larger clone is present one base from it, and per-base qualities are unavailable.

Participants in the prospective study were aged roughly 18 to 100 years, lived in some 24 United States geographic areas, and enrolled through a virtual design. In the prospective study, participants were assigned to cohorts based on the clinical history participants reported in a screening survey and a study questionnaire. A participant counted as exposed if, within 2 weeks of entering the study, that participant had been in contact with someone who had a PCR-confirmed or clinician-diagnosed COVID-19 case. Each participant in the prospective study had whole blood, serum and a nasopharyngeal or oropharyngeal swab collected by mobile phlebotomists. Additional blood draws and questionnaires over a 2-month period could optionally be provided by prospective study participants. Before DNA extraction, prospective study blood samples were shipped either frozen or at room temperature. Looking up the germline V gene yields CDR1 SGHVS and CDR2 FQNEAQ. V has 0 bases trimmed and J has 4 bases trimmed; junction bases matching no gene number 11. From its cysteine to its phenylalanine, the CDR3 spans 18 amino acids. The CDR3 DNA has 54 bases and is translated from base 1.

The receptor was isolated from a woman aged 50 to 65 who had been exposed to COVID-19. The chain couples TRBV7-8 to TRBJ1-5, and TRBD1 aligns with 8 junction nucleotides. The sequenced sample consisted of PBMCs or T cells enriched from blood (not recorded which). The CDR3 region reads CASSLAIGGQVGNQPQHF. The sequence in DNA is TGTGCCAGCAGCTTAGCTATAGGGGGACAGGTCGGGAATCAGCCCCAGCATTTT. The reference TRBV7-8 and TRBJ1-5 proteins fill in what lies around the CDR3, so the full variable domain reads GAGVSQSPRYKVAKRGQDVALRCDPISGHVSLFWYQQALGQGPEFLTYFQNEAQLDKSGLPSDRFFAERPEGSVSTLKIQRTQQEDSAVYLCASSLAIGGQVGNQPQHFGDGTRLSIL.